A single sample gave rise to the 4 T cell receptor beta chains below, sequenced in a study of cytomegalovirus exposure and HLA in healthy donors. In the PCR, 60 Vbeta and 13 Jbeta primers were used. The method was immunoSEQ multiplex PCR; TCRdb's version includes in-frame clones alone and lacks a portion of them. The table lists roughly 100,000 clones. Material: PBMCs. The source of these receptors is a man aged 50 to 60 in good health and CMV-seronegative.

The chain links TRBV7-2 to TRBJ1-5; TRBD1 aligns across 7 bases. Germline-derived CDR1 and CDR2 are SGHTA and FQGNSA. This CDR3 has 15 amino acids. V dropped 5 bases and J dropped 4; count of bases not matched to a gene: 8. For the CDR3, the DNA is TGTGCCAGCAGCCCAGGGACAGCGGCGAATCAGCCCCAGCATTTT. Translated, it gives CASSPGTAANQPQHF.

The V gene is TRBV5-4, the J gene TRBJ2-3; possibly TRBD2 for D (5 bases). The CDR3 has 15 amino acids. V lost 3 bases and J 4 bases, leaving 15 bases between the germline ends. CDR1 is SGHNT, CDR2 YYREEE, per germline (reference sequence). CDR3 in amino acids: CASSSHGGLADTQYF. CDR3 in DNA: TGTGCCAGCAGCTCCCACGGCGGGCTGGCAGATACGCAGTATTTT.

This rearrangement joins TRBV11-3 to TRBJ2-1, with TRBD2 matching 9 bases. The ends lost 5 bases at V and 6 bases at J; junction bases unmatched: 5. This CDR3 is 14 amino acids long. Germline loops: CDR1 SGHNT, CDR2 YENEEA. In DNA, the CDR3 is TGTGCCAGCAGCCAGAGGACTAGCGTCAATGAGCAGTTCTTC. This codes for CASSQRTSVNEQFF. Full variable domain (missing parts from reference TRBV11-3 and TRBJ2-1): EAGVVQSPRYKIIEKKQPVAFWCNPISGHNTLYWYLQNLGQGPELLIRYENEEAVDDSQLPKDRFSAERLKGVDSTLKIQPAELGDSAVYLCASSQRTSVNEQFFGPGTRLTVL.

This chain links TRBV5-1 with TRBJ2-6; D is unclear. The V end was cut by 0 bases, the J end by 2 bases, with 6 bases between. CDR1 SGHRS and CDR2 YFSETQ come from the germline V gene. The CDR3 length is 15 residues. The CDR3 reads CASSLGVAGANVLTF. The CDR3, as DNA: TGCGCCAGCAGCTTGGGAGTGGCTGGGGCCAACGTCCTGACTTTC.